This T cell receptor (beta chain) was documented in a study of CD8+CD57+ T cells in acquired aplastic anemia. Study-wide background: The DNA of sorted CD4+ and CD8+ cells averaged around 3 ug. Healthy donor sequencing depth: around 9.9 million CD4+, some 12 million CD8+ reads.

In regard to this clonotype: Its matching antigen is unknown.

Template material for TCR beta VDJ and CDR3 profiling consisted of genomic DNA. TCRdb passed the reads through MiXCR, listing each CDR3 protein once. The sample consists of 130,000 or so distinct CDR3 sequences, around two fifths of them appearing once. Germline CDR1 ENHRY, CDR2 SYGVKD. Trimming took off 6 bases at V and 3 bases at J, with 21 bases between the two ends. There are 16 residues in the CDR3. Study outcomes and limitations: In common between the patients and the controls were twenty-nine CD8+ CDR3 sequences. CD8+ Simpson's diversity showed no significant patient-control difference.

The origin of this receptor is a human donor in good health, serving as a control. Source material: sorted CD4+, CD8+, or CD8+CD57+ T cells (not recorded which) from PBMCs. This chain joins TRBV10-3 and TRBJ2-7; the D is unclear. The CDR3 reads CAISLKDTSSGYEQYF. The CDR3 coding sequence is TGTGCCATCAGCCTGAAAGACACGTCGTCAGGCTACGAGCAGTACTTC.